Listed below are T cell receptor beta chains from one sample, sequenced in a study of type 1 and type 2 diabetes patients. TCRdb used MiXCR to reprocess the multiplex PCR reads, holding one entry per CDR3 protein. The sample has about 250,000 distinct CDR3 sequences; roughly 50% are singletons. The specimen was peripheral blood mononuclear cells (PBMCs). These receptors came from a man aged 18 to 30 with type 2 diabetes. Each CDR3 is given with its conserved first and last residue. Each record gives: V gene, J gene, clone size, D gene, CDR3 DNA, CDR3 protein. A D gene is named only where the DNA matches it firmly. Size is stated for part of the rows, as once, few or many counts, or as a class when the clone is expanded.

TRBV15,TRBJ2-1,few,TRBD2,TGTGCCACCAGCTTCCGGGACTACCCCGCTGGTGAGCAGTTCTTC,CATSFRDYPAGEQFF
TRBV5-1,TRBJ1-1,few,NA,TGCGCCAGCAGCTCGCAATTAGGGGCTATGAACACTGAAGCTTTCTTT,CASSSQLGAMNTEAFF
TRBV20-1,TRBJ2-3,few,TRBD2,TGCAGTGCTCCTGGACTAGCGGGGGAGTTCCGCACAGATACGCAGTATTTT,CSAPGLAGEFRTDTQYF
TRBV24-1,TRBJ2-6,NA,NA,TGTGCCGCCAGTGATTTCGGCTCTGGGGCCAACGTCCTGACTTTC,CAASDFGSGANVLTF
TRBV14,TRBJ2-3,NA,NA,TGTGCCAGCAGCCGGGGGGGGCTAGCCGGAAACACAGATACGCAGTATTTT,CASSRGGLAGNTDTQYF
TRBV19,TRBJ1-6,NA,TRBD1,TGTGCCAGTAACCCGACAGGGGTCAATTCACCCCTCCACTTT,CASNPTGVNSPLHF
TRBV28,TRBJ1-1,NA,NA,TGTGCCACCGTTAACAGGGCTAGCTACGCTTTCTTT,CATVNRASYAFF
TRBV7-2,TRBJ1-3,NA,NA,TGTGCCAGCAGCTCGTCAGATTCGTACACCATATATTTT,CASSSSDSYTIYF
TRBV4-3,TRBJ1-1,NA,NA,TGCGCCAGCAGCCCGACGACCCCAAAGACGCACCAAGTACTGTTGGGCACTGAAGCTTTCTTT,CASSPTTPKTHQVLLGTEAFF
TRBV6-6,TRBJ2-1,NA,NA,TGTGCCAGCAGACCCGGGACCCGACACAATGAGCAGTTCTTC,CASRPGTRHNEQFF
TRBV14,TRBJ1-1,NA,NA,TGTGCCAGCAGCCAAGATTCGGCGAGCACGAACACTGAAGCTTTCTTT,CASSQDSASTNTEAFF
TRBV7-6,TRBJ2-3,NA,NA,TGTGCCAGCAGCTTAGCTCAGGGGTCAGATACGCAGTATTTT,CASSLAQGSDTQYF
TRBV25-1,TRBJ2-6,NA,NA,TGTGCCAGCAGCGAACAGGGAACTGGGACCAACGTCCTGACTTTC,CASSEQGTGTNVLTF
TRBV19,TRBJ1-1,few,NA,TGTGCCAGTAGTCTAAGGGGGACTTTCTTT,CASSLRGTFF
TRBV15,TRBJ1-2,NA,NA,TGTGCCACCAGCAGAGATGTGGGTTCGAGCAGTGGCTACACCTTC,CATSRDVGSSSGYTF
TRBV24-1,TRBJ2-5,few,TRBD2,TGTGCCACCAGTGCGGGCGGGAGGGGACAGACCCAGTACTTC,CATSAGGRGQTQYF